One sample yielded the 26 T cell receptor beta chains listed below, sequenced in a study of cytomegalovirus exposure and HLA in healthy donors. Primers: 60 Vbeta forward and 13 Jbeta reverse. Clones were sequenced by immunoSEQ multiplex PCR, and TCRdb holds only the in-frame ones, with some missing. The table includes approximately 70,000 clones, 70% detected once. The sample was PBMCs. The receptors stem from a woman in her 50s in good health and CMV-seropositive.

The chain uses TRBV6-1 and TRBJ2-7; tentative D call: TRBD2 (6 bases). This CDR3 spans 15 amino acids. Between the trimmed V and J ends, which lost 6 bases and 1 base, there was a span of 16 bases. Germline CDR1 MNHNS, CDR2 SASEGT. The CDR3 protein is CASSQVWGDSYEQYF. CDR3 coding DNA: TGTGCCAGCAGCCAAGTTTGGGGGGATTCCTACGAGCAGTACTTC.

This rearrangement joins TRBV12-2 to TRBJ1-3; the listed D gene, TRBD1, was not tested against the DNA. TRBV12-2 is a listed pseudogene. The CDR3 covers 16 residues. The CDR3 DNA is TGTGCAAGTCGCTCGTCGACAGGGCAAGCTGGAAACACCATATATTTT. It encodes CASRSSTGQAGNTIYF.

This sequence joins TRBV2 and TRBJ1-6; 7 nucleotides agree with TRBD1. V shed 10 bases, J shed 9 bases, and the junction held 6 bases outside the gene matches. The germline V gene encodes CDR1 SNHLY and CDR2 FYNNEI. This CDR3 has 12 residues. The CDR3 protein is CAKNRGSSPLHF. CDR3 sequence (DNA): TGTGCCAAAAACAGGGGCTCTTCACCCCTCCACTTT.

This clone appeared once. The CDR3 nucleotides are TGTGCCAGTAGTATCGGACAGGGGCCGGGTGGCTACACCTTC. Translation gives CASSIGQGPGGYTF. The rearrangement links TRBV19 to TRBJ1-2; the match to TRBD1 covers 9 bases. J gave up 7 bases and V 3 bases, and 6 bases lay outside the gene matches. Germline CDR1 LNHDA, CDR2 SQIVND (reference sequence). The CDR3 covers 14 residues.

This clone has a single count. The chain links TRBV19 to TRBJ2-1, with TRBD1 matching 7 bases. The CDR3 length is 14 residues. With V trimmed by 6 bases and J by 4 bases, 6 bases remained unmatched. The germline gives CDR1 LNHDA, CDR2 SQIVND (reference sequence). CDR3: CASRTRTGYNEQFF. CDR3 nucleotides: TGTGCCAGTAGAACTCGGACAGGTTACAATGAGCAGTTCTTC.

The chain couples TRBV27 to TRBJ2-7; 7 nucleotides line up with TRBD1. Germline V gene lookup returns CDR1 MNHEY and CDR2 SMNVEV (reference sequence). The junction had 3 bases not matched to a gene; V was cut back by 2 bases and J by 2 bases. The CDR3 is 14 amino acids. This CDR3 is CASSLRQGAYEQYF. CDR3 nucleotides: TGTGCCAGCAGTTTACGGCAGGGGGCCTACGAGCAGTACTTC.

The chain has TRBV14 and TRBJ1-2; D call uncertain. The V gene's germline CDR1 is SGHDN and CDR2 FVKESK. The CDR3 contains 14 residues. V gave up 4 bases and J gave up 5 bases, with 14 bases separating them. CDR3 region: CASSPPAGGYGYTF. The DNA of the CDR3 is TGTGCCAGCAGCCCCCCGGCAGGTGGATATGGCTACACCTTC.

The rearrangement joins TRBV5-8 to TRBJ2-7; D not resolved. Germline CDR1 reads SGHTS; CDR2 reads YDEGEE. The CDR3 is 12 amino acids. Trimming shortened V by 7 bases and J by 6 bases, and 14 bases separated the two germline ends. The DNA for the CDR3 is TGTGCCAGCCGACGCACGCCGGGCGAGCAGTACTTC. This codes for CASRRTPGEQYF.

The chain has TRBV27 and TRBJ2-6; D gene ambiguous. The V gene lost 5 bases and the J gene lost 0 bases, with 8 bases spanning the gap. CDR3 length equals 15 residues. Germline V gene data show CDR1 as MNHEY and CDR2 as SMNVEV (reference sequence). CDR3 loop: CASSPFYSGANVLTF. The DNA of the CDR3 is TGTGCCAGCAGTCCTTTCTACTCTGGGGCCAACGTCCTGACTTTC. Variable domain in full (rest from reference TRBV27 and TRBJ2-6): EAQVTQNPRYLITVTGKKLTVTCSQNMNHEYMSWYRQDPGLGLRQIYYSMNVEVTDKGDVPEGYKVSRKEKRNFPLILESPSPNQTSLYFCASSPFYSGANVLTFGAGSRLTVL.

The chain couples TRBV6-5 to TRBJ2-3; 8 bases match TRBD1. CDR1 and CDR2 from the germline V gene are MNHEY and SVGAGI. V gave up 8 bases and J gave up 2 bases; unmatched junction bases: 6. The length of the CDR3 is 14 residues. The CDR3 loop reads CASGRGRLTDTQYF. The DNA of the CDR3 is TGTGCCAGCGGCAGGGGGCGCCTCACAGATACGCAGTATTTT.

V usage is TRBV4-3 and J usage is TRBJ1-4; possibly TRBD1 for D (6 bases). V gave up 6 bases and J gave up 3 bases, with 14 bases separating them. The CDR3 has 15 amino acids. Per the germline V gene, CDR1 is LGHNA and CDR2 is YSLEER. In nucleotides, the CDR3 is TGCGCCAGCAGGGCCGACAGGTCCTCTAATGAAAAACTGTTTTTT. Encoded protein: CASRADRSSNEKLFF.

The chain employs TRBV11-2 and TRBJ2-7; 7 bases match TRBD1. J was trimmed by 1 base and V by 5 bases; bases with no gene match: 8. Germline V gene data show CDR1 as SGHAT and CDR2 as FQNNGV. The CDR3 sequence is 15 residues long. This chain's CDR3 is CASSVWDSTSYEQYF. The CDR3 DNA sequence: TGTGCCAGCAGCGTGTGGGACAGTACATCCTACGAGCAGTACTTC.

The genes are TRBV6-4 and TRBJ2-7, with TRBD1 matching 7 bases. There are 13 residues in the CDR3. Germline V lookup: CDR1 MRHNA, CDR2 SNTAGT. After removal of 7 bases from V and 2 bases from J, the junction contained 5 bases not matched to a gene. This CDR3 is CASISGQTYEQYF. The CDR3 nucleotides read TGTGCCAGCATTTCGGGACAGACCTACGAGCAGTACTTC.

The rearrangement links TRBV28 to TRBJ1-6; TRBD1 agrees at 9 bases. CDR1 MDHEN and CDR2 SYDVKM come from the germline V gene. V gave up 6 bases and J gave up 5 bases; unmatched junction bases: 8. CDR3 length: 16 amino acids. CDR3 nucleotides: TGTGCCAGCAGCCTCTGGACAGGGGACGATAATTCACCCCTCCACTTT. This sequence encodes CASSLWTGDDNSPLHF.

Only a few counts were recorded for this clone. The chain links TRBV5-1 to TRBJ1-4, with a weak D call TRBD1 (5 bases). CDR1 and CDR2 from the germline V gene are SGHRS and YFSETQ. V lost 2 bases and J 2 bases, leaving 7 bases between the germline ends. The CDR3 covers 14 residues. This CDR3 is CASSFDSTNEKLFF. The CDR3 DNA reads TGCGCCAGCAGCTTTGACAGTACTAATGAAAAACTGTTTTTT.

The V gene is TRBV25-1, the J gene TRBJ1-2, with TRBD1 identical over 12 bases. Germline CDR1 is MGHDK and CDR2 is SYGVNS. With V trimmed by 3 bases and J by 11 bases, 10 bases remained unmatched. The CDR3 totals 15 residues. Here the CDR3 reads CASSDRSGTGGSYTF. In DNA, the CDR3 is TGTGCCAGCAGTGATCGTTCCGGGACAGGGGGCTCGTACACCTTC.

CDR3 sequence (DNA): TGTGCCAGCCCTCGAGGGAGCTCCTACAATGAGCAGTTCTTC. Amino acids: CASPRGSSYNEQFF. The gene calls are TRBV7-9 and TRBJ2-1; D is possibly TRBD2 (5 bases). The ends were cut back, 8 bases at V and 0 bases at J, with 11 bases in the middle. Germline CDR1 SEHNR, CDR2 FQNEAQ (reference sequence). The CDR3 loop spans 14 amino acids.

The rearrangement joins TRBV11-2 to TRBJ2-7, with 8 bases aligning to TRBD2. From germline, CDR1 is SGHAT and CDR2 FQNNGV. Trimming at V came to 0 bases and at J to 1 base, leaving 5 bases not matched to a gene. The CDR3 totals 16 residues. The CDR3 here is CASSLELSGKSYEQYF. CDR3 nucleotides: TGTGCCAGCAGCTTAGAACTTAGCGGGAAATCCTACGAGCAGTACTTC.

The chain recombines TRBV19 with TRBJ1-5; TRBD1 is a possible D gene (6 bases). The germline CDR1 and CDR2 sequences are LNHDA and SQIVND (reference sequence). The CDR3 has 15 amino acids. The V and J ends lost 8 bases and 0 bases respectively, with 14 bases between them. The CDR3 nucleotides read TGTGCCAGTTCGACGACAGGTTATAGCAATCAGCCCCAGCATTTT. Translating it yields CASSTTGYSNQPQHF.

The V call is TRBV14, the J call TRBJ1-1; D possibly corresponds to TRBD1 (5 bases). The CDR3 loop spans 17 amino acids. V was clipped by 1 base and J by 2 bases, with 17 bases between them. Germline V gene lookup returns CDR1 SGHDN and CDR2 FVKESK. CDR3 in DNA: TGTGCCAGCAGCCAAGTGGGGTTCCAGGGAGGAAACACTGAAGCTTTCTTT. Amino acid sequence: CASSQVGFQGGNTEAFF. Drawing the rest from reference TRBV14 and TRBJ1-1, the complete variable domain is EAGVTQFPSHSVIEKGQTVTLRCDPISGHDNLYWYRRVMGKEIKFLLHFVKESKQDESGMPNNRFLAERTGGTYSTLKVQPAELEDSGVYFCASSQVGFQGGNTEAFFGQGTRLTVV.

The rearrangement links TRBV19 to TRBJ1-1; the D gene is possibly TRBD1 (6 bases). This CDR3 comprises 15 residues. In germline, CDR1 is LNHDA, CDR2 SQIVND (reference sequence). V lost 3 bases and J lost 1, with 12 bases in between. CDR3 sequence: CASSIGGHPNTEAFF. DNA of the CDR3: TGTGCCAGTAGTATTGGGGGCCACCCGAACACTGAAGCTTTCTTT.

The chain is built from TRBV5-6 and TRBJ1-2; no clear D. The CDR3 is 15 amino acids. Trimming took off 1 base at V and 5 bases at J, with 15 bases between the two ends. The germline V gene has CDR1 SGHDT and CDR2 YYEEEE. CDR3 sequence: CASSLIAGVGYGYTF. DNA for the CDR3: TGTGCCAGCAGCTTGATTGCGGGAGTGGGGTATGGCTACACCTTC.

The CDR3 sequence: CSVVMRNYGYTF. CDR3 sequence (DNA): TGCAGCGTTGTTATGCGGAACTATGGCTACACCTTC. V gene TRBV29-1 combines with J gene TRBJ1-2; D remains ambiguous. The CDR3 contains 12 residues. The V end lost 4 bases, the J end lost 2 bases, and 8 bases lay between the germline ends. CDR1 SQVTM and CDR2 ANQGSEA come from the germline V gene.

The rearrangement links TRBV29-1 to TRBJ1-5; D gene ambiguous. Trimming left V 7 bases short and J 3 bases short, with 7 bases between. From germline, CDR1 is SQVTM and CDR2 ANQGSEA. This CDR3 has 11 amino acids. As DNA, the CDR3 is TGCAGCGAAAGAGACAATCAGCCCCAGCATTTT. Protein sequence: CSERDNQPQHF. The full variable domain, its missing parts supplied by reference TRBV29-1 and TRBJ1-5, is SAVISQKPSRDICQRGTSLTIQCQVDSQVTMMFWYRQQPGQSLTLIATANQGSEATYESGFVIDKFPISRPNLTFSTLTVSNMSPEDSSIYLCSERDNQPQHFGDGTRLSIL.

The genes are TRBV11-2 and TRBJ1-2; D gene uncertain. The CDR3 covers 14 residues. Germline loops: CDR1 SGHAT, CDR2 FQNNGV. V shed 0 bases and J shed 4 bases, with 9 bases lying between them. CDR3 in DNA: TGTGCCAGCAGCTTAGACACAGTGGGCTATGGCTACACCTTC. Translation: CASSLDTVGYGYTF. Drawing the rest from reference TRBV11-2 and TRBJ1-2, the complete variable domain is EAGVAQSPRYKIIEKRQSVAFWCNPISGHATLYWYQQILGQGPKLLIQFQNNGVVDDSQLPKDRFSAERLKGVDSTLKIQPAKLEDSAVYLCASSLDTVGYGYTFGSGTRLTVV.

The J gene is TRBJ2-1, the V gene TRBV27; 7 nucleotides align to TRBD2. This CDR3 spans 15 amino acids. V lost 8 bases to trimming and J lost 5 bases; unmatched junction nucleotides: 12. Germline V gene lookup returns CDR1 MNHEY and CDR2 SMNVEV (reference sequence). CDR3 in amino acids: CASQYAGVGDNEQFF. Here the CDR3 DNA reads TGTGCCAGCCAATATGCGGGGGTAGGGGACAATGAGCAGTTCTTC.